This T cell receptor (beta chain) was profiled in a study of blood T cell repertoires in COVID-19. Study overall: The study drew acute and convalescent COVID-19 samples from the United States, Italy and Spain. PBMCs, B-cell-depleted T cells, or T cells were the source of the cDNA or gDNA that made up the material.

CDR3 length equals 15 residues. CDR1 and CDR2 (germline): MGHDK, SYGVNS. Deletions cut 3 bases from V and 0 bases from J, with 11 bases between. Authors' analysis steps: Scientists estimated how many nucleated cells there were by amplifying reference gene primers. Repertoires were generated with immunoSEQ multiplex PCR, while TCRdb's copy carries only in-frame clones and drops some. The V and J calls and clone size are taken from that table; D and trimming were inferred from the DNA. Here the sample spans roughly 52,000 clones, about four fifths being singletons. This sequence originates from a human donor in a cohort sampled during active or convalescent COVID-19. The source material was peripheral blood. The V and J genes are TRBV25-1 and TRBJ1-1; D gene unclear. CDR3 DNA sequence: TGTGCCAGCAGTGAGAGGTGGAGCATGAACACTGAAGCTTTCTTT. Amino acids: CASSERWSMNTEAFF.